This TCR beta chain was recorded in a study of blood T cell repertoires in COVID-19. Study at large: Acute-phase and convalescent COVID-19 samples originated in the United States, Italy and Spain. The cDNA or gDNA used as material had been derived from T cells, B-cell-depleted T cells, or PBMCs.

The table came from immunoSEQ multiplex PCR; TCRdb's copy has only in-frame clones and leaves some out. The sample lists around 87,000 clones, approximately 80% occurring once. The germline CDR1 and CDR2 sequences are SGHRS and YFSETQ. This CDR3 spans 18 amino acids. Trimming took off 4 bases at V and 2 bases at J, with 23 bases between the two ends. This clonotype was sampled from a woman older than 75 with acute or convalescent COVID-19. The sequenced sample was peripheral blood. This chain joins TRBV5-1 and TRBJ2-3, with D possibly being TRBD2 (6 bases). In DNA form, the CDR3 reads TGCGCCAGCAGCCCAAACCAAAGACTAGTTACCCTCACAGATACGCAGTATTTT. Protein sequence: CASSPNQRLVTLTDTQYF.